This TCR beta chain was captured in a study of cytomegalovirus exposure and HLA in healthy donors. The PCR employed 60 Vbeta primers together with 13 Jbeta primers. Clones were read by immunoSEQ multiplex PCR, and TCRdb kept only the in-frame ones, dropping some. The profile shows over 85,000 clones, approximately 76% of them singletons. Trimming at V came to 4 bases and at J to 1 base, leaving 6 bases not matched to a gene. Per germline, CDR1 LGHNA and CDR2 YSLEER. The CDR3 runs to 15 residues. Relative to its sample, this clone is medium-sized. The sample taken for sequencing was PBMCs. This chain uses TRBV4-3 with TRBJ2-5; 7 positions agree with TRBD1. This TCR was sampled from a middle-aged man in good health and CMV-seronegative. CDR3 sequence: CASSRMTGTQETQYF. CDR3 nucleotides: TGCGCCAGCAGCCGAATGACAGGGACCCAAGAGACCCAGTACTTC.